A single T cell receptor (beta chain) is shown here with its context. This sample is drawn from a study of blood T cell repertoires in COVID-19. Turning to the study itself: Specimens from acute and convalescent COVID-19 originated in the United States, Italy and Spain. PBMCs, B-cell-depleted T cells, or T cells provided the cDNA or gDNA that made up the material.

Germline CDR1 DFQATT, CDR2 SNEGSKA (reference sequence). CDR3 length equals 11 residues. With 2 bases removed from V and 4 bases from J, the gap between germline ends came to 5 bases. Authors' methods: Estimation of nucleated cell counts relied on the amplification of reference gene primers. Profiling relied on immunoSEQ multiplex PCR, and the TCRdb table lists in-frame clones only, not all of them. The V and J calls and clone size are taken from that table; D and trimming were inferred from the DNA. The data contain 200,000 to 300,000 clones, about 89% of them seen just once; the ten biggest clones take up 1.5% to 2%.

This receptor was obtained from an older woman who had recovered from COVID-19. Sequencing was done on a sample of peripheral blood. This chain connects TRBV20-1 to TRBJ1-1; D unresolved. The chain's CDR3 is CSARFLTEAFF. The CDR3, as DNA: TGCAGTGCTAGATTCCTCACTGAAGCTTTCTTT.